This TCR beta chain was sequenced in a study of blood T cell repertoires in COVID-19. Trimming took off 4 bases at V and 0 bases at J, with 16 bases between the two ends. CDR3 size: 17 residues. CDR1 SGHNT and CDR2 YYREEE come from the germline V gene (reference sequence). TCRdb's copy holds only in-frame clones and misses some; the assay was immunoSEQ multiplex PCR. The data show approximately 230,000 clones, with around 85% seen just once and roughly 9.8% held by the top ten. The receptor was isolated from a man at least 80 years old with acute or convalescent COVID-19. The V and J genes are TRBV5-4 and TRBJ1-4; no reliable D call. The sample consisted of peripheral blood. CDR3 DNA: TGTGCCAGCAGCCCTCTACCTCACCCCCCAACTAATGAAAAACTGTTTTTT. The encoded protein is CASSPLPHPPTNEKLFF.